This record concerns one T cell receptor (beta chain) sequence. Its specificity is unknown. Per the germline V gene, CDR1 is LGHDT and CDR2 is YNNKEL (reference sequence). The germline V and J ends were trimmed by 0 bases and 8 bases, with 19 bases remaining between them. This CDR3 region has 16 residues. TCRdb independently ran MiXCR on the reads; one entry per CDR3 protein. The repertoire holds roughly 500,000 distinct CDR3 sequences, with 30% to 40% as singletons. These data belong to a study of T cell repertoires in cytomegalovirus infection. About the research overall: Indications came from public TCR beta signatures; they pointed to CMV infection and to a matching HLA type. Study-wide points: Accumulated public TCR beta family frequency recognized individuals carrying CMV together with the relevant HLA. There were HLA-C-restricted CMV-specific TCR beta clonotypes dominating the ex vivo response.

The V and J genes are TRBV3-1 and TRBJ1-2; D remains unclear. This clonotype originated in a human donor in good health (CMV status not recorded). Some clones in this sample may be carry-over from other donors' samples. This material consisted of cultured PBMCs, taken from culture after CMV antigen stimulation. CDR3 sequence (DNA): TGTGCCAGCAGCCAAGAAATTGGGTGGACGGCGTCCGGCTACACCTTC. It is translated as CASSQEIGWTASGYTF.